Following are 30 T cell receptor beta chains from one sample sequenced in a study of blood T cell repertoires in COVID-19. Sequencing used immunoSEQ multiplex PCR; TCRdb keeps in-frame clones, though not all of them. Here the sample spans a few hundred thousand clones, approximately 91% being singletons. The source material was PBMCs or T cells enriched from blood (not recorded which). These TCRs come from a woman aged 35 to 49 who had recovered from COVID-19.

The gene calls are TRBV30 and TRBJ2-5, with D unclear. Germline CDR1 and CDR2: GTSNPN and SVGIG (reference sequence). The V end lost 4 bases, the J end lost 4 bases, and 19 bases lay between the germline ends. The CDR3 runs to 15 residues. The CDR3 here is CAWTTGSVPSETQYF. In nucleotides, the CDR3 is TGTGCCTGGACAACCGGCAGCGTACCATCAGAGACCCAGTACTTC.

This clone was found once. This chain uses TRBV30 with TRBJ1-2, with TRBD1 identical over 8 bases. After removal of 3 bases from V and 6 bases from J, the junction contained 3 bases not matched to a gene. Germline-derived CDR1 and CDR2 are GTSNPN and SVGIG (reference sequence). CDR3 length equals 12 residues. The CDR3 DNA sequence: TGTGCCTGGAGGACAGGGGTACATGGCTACACCTTC. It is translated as CAWRTGVHGYTF.

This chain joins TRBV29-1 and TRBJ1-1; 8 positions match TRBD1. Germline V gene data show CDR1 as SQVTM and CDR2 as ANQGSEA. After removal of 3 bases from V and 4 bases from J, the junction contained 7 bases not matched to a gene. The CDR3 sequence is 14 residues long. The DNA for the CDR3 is TGCAGCGTTGAGGGTCCAGGGGGCACCACTGAAGCTTTCTTT. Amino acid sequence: CSVEGPGGTTEAFF.

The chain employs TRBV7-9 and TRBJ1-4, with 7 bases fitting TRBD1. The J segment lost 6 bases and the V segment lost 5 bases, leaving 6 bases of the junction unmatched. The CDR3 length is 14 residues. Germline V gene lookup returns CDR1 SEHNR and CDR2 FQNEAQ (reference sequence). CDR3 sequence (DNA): TGTGCCAGCAGCCTAGACAGGGACGATGAAAAACTGTTTTTT. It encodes CASSLDRDDEKLFF.

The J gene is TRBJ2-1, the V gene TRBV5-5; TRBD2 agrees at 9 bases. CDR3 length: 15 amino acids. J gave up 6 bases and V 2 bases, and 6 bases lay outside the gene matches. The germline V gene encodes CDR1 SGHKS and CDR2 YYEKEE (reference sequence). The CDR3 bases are TGTGCCAGCAGCTTAAGTCTAGCGGGAAGCAATGAGCAGTTCTTC. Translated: CASSLSLAGSNEQFF.

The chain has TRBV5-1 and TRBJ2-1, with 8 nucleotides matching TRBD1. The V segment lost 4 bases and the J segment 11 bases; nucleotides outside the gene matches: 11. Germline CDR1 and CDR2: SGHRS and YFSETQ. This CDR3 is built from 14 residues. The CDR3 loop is CASSQTEGQGKQFF. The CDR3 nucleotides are TGCGCCAGCAGCCAAACCGAAGGACAGGGTAAGCAGTTCTTC.

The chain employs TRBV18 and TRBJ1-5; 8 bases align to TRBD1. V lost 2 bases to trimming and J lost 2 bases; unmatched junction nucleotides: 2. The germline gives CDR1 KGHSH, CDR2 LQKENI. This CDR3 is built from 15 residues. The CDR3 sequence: CASSPETGGNQPQHF. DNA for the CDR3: TGTGCCAGCTCACCAGAGACAGGGGGCAATCAGCCCCAGCATTTT. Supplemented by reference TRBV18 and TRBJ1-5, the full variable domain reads NAGVMQNPRHLVRRRGQEARLRCSPMKGHSHVYWYRQLPEEGLKFMVYLQKENIIDESGMPKERFSAEFPKEGPSILRIQQVVRGDSAAYFCASSPETGGNQPQHFGDGTRLSIL.

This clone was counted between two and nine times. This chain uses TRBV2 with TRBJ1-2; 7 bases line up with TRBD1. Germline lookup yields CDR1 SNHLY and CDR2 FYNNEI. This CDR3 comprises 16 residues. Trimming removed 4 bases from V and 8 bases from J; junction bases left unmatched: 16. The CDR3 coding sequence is TGTGCCAGCAGTGCCCCGCCCGGACAGGCCGCAGACGGCTACACCTTC. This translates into CASSAPPGQAADGYTF.

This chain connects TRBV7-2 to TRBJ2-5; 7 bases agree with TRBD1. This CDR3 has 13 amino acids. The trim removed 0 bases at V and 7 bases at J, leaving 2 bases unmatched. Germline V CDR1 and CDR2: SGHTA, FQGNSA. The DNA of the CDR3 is TGTGCCAGCAGCTTAGCTGCAGGGGGGACCCAGTACTTC. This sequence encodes CASSLAAGGTQYF.

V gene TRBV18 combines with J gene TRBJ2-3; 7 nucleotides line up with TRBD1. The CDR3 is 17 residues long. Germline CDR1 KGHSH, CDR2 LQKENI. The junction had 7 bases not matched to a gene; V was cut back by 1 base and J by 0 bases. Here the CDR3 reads CASSPLTGVSSTDTQYF. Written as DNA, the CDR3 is TGTGCCAGCTCACCACTAACAGGGGTCTCTAGCACAGATACGCAGTATTTT.

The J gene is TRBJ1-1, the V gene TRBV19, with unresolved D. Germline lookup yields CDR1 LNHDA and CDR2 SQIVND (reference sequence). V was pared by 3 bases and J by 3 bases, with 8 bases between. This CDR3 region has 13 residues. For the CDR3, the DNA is TGTGCCAGTAGTATCCGGGGAGACACTGAAGCTTTCTTT. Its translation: CASSIRGDTEAFF.

DNA for the CDR3: TGCGCCAGCAGCCAAGATCTCTCCCGACTAGCGGGAGGCTCCTACGAGCAGTACTTC. It codes for CASSQDLSRLAGGSYEQYF. The rearrangement uses TRBV4-1 and TRBJ2-7, with TRBD2 matching over 13 bases. The J segment lost 0 bases and the V segment lost 0 bases, leaving 8 bases of the junction unmatched. CDR3 length equals 19 residues. Germline values: CDR1 MGHRA, CDR2 YSYEKL.

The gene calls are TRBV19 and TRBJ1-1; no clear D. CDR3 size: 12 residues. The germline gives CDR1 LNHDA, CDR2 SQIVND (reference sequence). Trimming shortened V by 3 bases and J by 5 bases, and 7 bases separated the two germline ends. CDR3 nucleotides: TGTGCCAGTAGTATCGGGGTAACTGAAGCTTTCTTT. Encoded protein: CASSIGVTEAFF.

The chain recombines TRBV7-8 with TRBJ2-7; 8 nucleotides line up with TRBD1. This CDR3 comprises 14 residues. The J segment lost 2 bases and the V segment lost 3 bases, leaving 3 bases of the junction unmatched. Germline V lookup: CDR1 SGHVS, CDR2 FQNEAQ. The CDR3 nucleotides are TGTGCCAGCAGCTTCTCGGACAGGGCCTACGAGCAGTACTTC. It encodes CASSFSDRAYEQYF.

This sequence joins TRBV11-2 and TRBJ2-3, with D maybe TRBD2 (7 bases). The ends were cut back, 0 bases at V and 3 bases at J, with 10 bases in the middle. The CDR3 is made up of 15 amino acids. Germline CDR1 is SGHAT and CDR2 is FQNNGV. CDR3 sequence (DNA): TGTGCCAGCAGCTTAGAGGGGAGGGGGACAGATACGCAGTATTTT. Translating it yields CASSLEGRGTDTQYF.

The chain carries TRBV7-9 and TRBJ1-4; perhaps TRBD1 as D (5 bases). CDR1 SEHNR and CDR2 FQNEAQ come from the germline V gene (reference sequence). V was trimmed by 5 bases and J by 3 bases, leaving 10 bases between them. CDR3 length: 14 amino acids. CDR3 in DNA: TGTGCCAGCAGCCCGGGACTGCCTAATGAAAAACTGTTTTTT. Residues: CASSPGLPNEKLFF.

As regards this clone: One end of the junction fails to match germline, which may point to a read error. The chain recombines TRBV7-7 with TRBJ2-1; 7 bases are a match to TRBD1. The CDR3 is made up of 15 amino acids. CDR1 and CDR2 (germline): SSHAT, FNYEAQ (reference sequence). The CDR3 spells CASSSDRASYNEQFF. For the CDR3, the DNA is TGTGCTAGCAGCAGTGACAGGGCAAGTTACAATGAGCAGTTCTTC. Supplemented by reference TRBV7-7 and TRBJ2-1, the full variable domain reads GAGVSQSPRYKVTKRGQDVTLRCDPISSHATLYWYQQALGQGPEFLTYFNYEAQPDKSGLPSDRFSAERPEGSISTLTIQRTEQRDSAMYRCASSSDRASYNEQFFGPGTRLTVL.

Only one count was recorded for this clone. CDR3 sequence: CASSEWGGNQPQHF. CDR3 nucleotide sequence: TGTGCCAGCAGTGAGTGGGGGGGCAATCAGCCCCAGCATTTT. The chain carries TRBV2 and TRBJ1-5; a possible D gene is TRBD1 (5 bases). The germline V gene has CDR1 SNHLY and CDR2 FYNNEI. The CDR3 is made up of 14 amino acids. V lost 3 bases, J lost 2 bases, and 8 bases lay in between. Looking up the rest from reference TRBV2 and TRBJ1-5 gives the full variable domain: EPEVTQTPSHQVTQMGQEVILRCVPISNHLYFYWYRQILGQKVEFLVSFYNNEISEKSEIFDDQFSVERPDGSNFTLKIRSTKLEDSAMYFCASSEWGGNQPQHFGDGTRLSIL.

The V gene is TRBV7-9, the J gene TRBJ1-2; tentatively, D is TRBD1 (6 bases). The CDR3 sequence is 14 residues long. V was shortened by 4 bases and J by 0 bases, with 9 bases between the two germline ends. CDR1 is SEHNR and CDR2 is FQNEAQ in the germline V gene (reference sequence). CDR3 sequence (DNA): TGTGCCAGCAGCTGGCAGGGGACTAACTATGGCTACACCTTC. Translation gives CASSWQGTNYGYTF.

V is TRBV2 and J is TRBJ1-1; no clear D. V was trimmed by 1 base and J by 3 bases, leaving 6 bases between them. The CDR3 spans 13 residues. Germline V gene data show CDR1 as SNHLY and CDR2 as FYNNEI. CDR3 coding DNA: TGTGCCAGCAGTGAAGAAAGAGACACTGAAGCTTTCTTT. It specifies CASSEERDTEAFF.

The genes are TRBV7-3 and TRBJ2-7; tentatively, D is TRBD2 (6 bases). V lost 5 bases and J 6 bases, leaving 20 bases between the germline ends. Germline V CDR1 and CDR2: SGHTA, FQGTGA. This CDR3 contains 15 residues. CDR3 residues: CASSLKGTSISEQYF. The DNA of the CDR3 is TGTGCCAGCAGCCTAAAGGGGACTTCCATTTCCGAGCAGTACTTC.

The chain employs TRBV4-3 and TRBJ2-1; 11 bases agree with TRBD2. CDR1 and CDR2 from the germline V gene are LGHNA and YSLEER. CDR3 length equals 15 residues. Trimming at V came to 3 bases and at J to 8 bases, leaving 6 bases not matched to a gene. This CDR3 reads CASSHDLAGGYEQFF. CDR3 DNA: TGCGCCAGCAGCCACGATCTAGCGGGGGGCTATGAGCAGTTCTTC.

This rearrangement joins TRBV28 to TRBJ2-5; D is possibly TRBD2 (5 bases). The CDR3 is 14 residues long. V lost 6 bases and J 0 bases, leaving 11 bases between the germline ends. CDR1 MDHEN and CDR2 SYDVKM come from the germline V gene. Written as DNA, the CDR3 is TGTGCCAGCAGACGTACTAGAAACCAAGAGACCCAGTACTTC. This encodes CASRRTRNQETQYF.

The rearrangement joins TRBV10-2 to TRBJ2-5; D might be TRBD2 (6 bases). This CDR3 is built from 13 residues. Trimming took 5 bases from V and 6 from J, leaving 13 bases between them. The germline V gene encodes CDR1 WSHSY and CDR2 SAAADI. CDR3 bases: TGCGCCAGCAGTCCCCTGGCGGGAAAGACCCAGTACTTC. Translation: CASSPLAGKTQYF.

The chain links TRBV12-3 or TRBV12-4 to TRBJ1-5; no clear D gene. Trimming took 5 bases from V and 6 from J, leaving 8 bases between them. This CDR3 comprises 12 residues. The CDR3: CASSRGIQPQHF. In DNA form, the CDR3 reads TGTGCCAGCAGTCGAGGGATTCAGCCCCAGCATTTT.

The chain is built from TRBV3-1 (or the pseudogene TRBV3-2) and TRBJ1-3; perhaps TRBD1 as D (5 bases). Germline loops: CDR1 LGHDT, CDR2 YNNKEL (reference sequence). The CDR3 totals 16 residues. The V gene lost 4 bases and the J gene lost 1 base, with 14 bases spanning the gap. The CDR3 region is CASSPPTRQSGNTIYF. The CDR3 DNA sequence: TGTGCCAGCAGCCCTCCTACTCGACAGTCTGGAAACACCATATATTTT.

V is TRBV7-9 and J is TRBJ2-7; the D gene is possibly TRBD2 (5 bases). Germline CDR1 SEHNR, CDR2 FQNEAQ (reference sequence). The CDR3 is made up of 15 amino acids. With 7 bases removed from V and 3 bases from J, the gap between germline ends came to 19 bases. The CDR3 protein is CASIPGSGGFYEQYF. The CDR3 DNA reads TGTGCCAGCATCCCGGGGAGCGGCGGGTTCTACGAGCAGTACTTC.

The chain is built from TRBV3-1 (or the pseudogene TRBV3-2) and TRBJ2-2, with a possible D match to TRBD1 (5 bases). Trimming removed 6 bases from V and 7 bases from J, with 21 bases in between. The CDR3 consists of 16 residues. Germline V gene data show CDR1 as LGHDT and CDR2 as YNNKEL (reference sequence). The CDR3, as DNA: TGTGCCAGCAGTCGACAGCCCCTCTGGTTTGACGGGGAGCTGTTTTTT. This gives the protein CASSRQPLWFDGELFF.

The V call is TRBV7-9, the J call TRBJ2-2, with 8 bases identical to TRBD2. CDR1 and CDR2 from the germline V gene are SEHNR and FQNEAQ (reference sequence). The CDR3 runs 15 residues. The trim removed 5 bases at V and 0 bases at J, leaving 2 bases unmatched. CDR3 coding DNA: TGTGCCAGCAGCCTACTAGCGGCGAACACCGGGGAGCTGTTTTTT. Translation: CASSLLAANTGELFF.

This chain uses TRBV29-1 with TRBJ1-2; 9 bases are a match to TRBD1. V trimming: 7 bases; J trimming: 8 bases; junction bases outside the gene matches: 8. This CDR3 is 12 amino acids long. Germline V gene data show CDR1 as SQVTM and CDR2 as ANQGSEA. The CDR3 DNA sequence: TGCAGCGGACTGGGACAGGGAGCGGGCTACACCTTC. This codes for CSGLGQGAGYTF.